The clone carrying this TCR beta chain appeared a few times. Its cognate antigen is unknown. These data belong to a study of regulatory T cells in long-lasting Graves disease. About the research overall: Graves' patients, newly diagnosed, had taken antithyroid drugs under 3 months. Study results and limitations: Persistent cases favored TRBV28, TRBJ1-2 and TRBJ2-5. Whereas 966 public clonotypes were shared by new patients, persistent patients shared more, at some 2,900.

CDR3 length: 15 amino acids. V gave up 2 bases and J gave up 5 bases; unmatched junction bases: 5. The germline V gene encodes CDR1 SGHAT and CDR2 FQNNGV. iRepertoire HTBI primers and Arm-PCR of CDR3 regions built TCR beta libraries. Using its own MiXCR run on the multiplex PCR reads, TCRdb lists one record per CDR3 protein. This table holds fewer than 550,000 distinct CDR3 sequences, more than 15% found once. Regarding time point: newly diagnosed GD, antithyroid drugs for less than 3 months. With RNA extracted from PBMCs as input, the TCR library was made. Patient provenance is recorded as an endocrinology department in Xi'an, China. This sample also appeared in a second study, on T cells in Graves' hyperthyroidism and ophthalmopathy.

The receptor comes from a woman aged 35-65 years with Graves disease. The material sequenced was peripheral blood mononuclear cells (PBMCs), taken at new diagnosis, from a patient treated with antithyroid drugs. The chain is built from TRBV11-2 and TRBJ2-1; 8 bases are a match to TRBD1. CDR3 residues: CASSLYPDRDNEQFF. Written as DNA, the CDR3 is TGTGCCAGCAGCTTATACCCGGACAGGGACAATGAGCAGTTCTTC.